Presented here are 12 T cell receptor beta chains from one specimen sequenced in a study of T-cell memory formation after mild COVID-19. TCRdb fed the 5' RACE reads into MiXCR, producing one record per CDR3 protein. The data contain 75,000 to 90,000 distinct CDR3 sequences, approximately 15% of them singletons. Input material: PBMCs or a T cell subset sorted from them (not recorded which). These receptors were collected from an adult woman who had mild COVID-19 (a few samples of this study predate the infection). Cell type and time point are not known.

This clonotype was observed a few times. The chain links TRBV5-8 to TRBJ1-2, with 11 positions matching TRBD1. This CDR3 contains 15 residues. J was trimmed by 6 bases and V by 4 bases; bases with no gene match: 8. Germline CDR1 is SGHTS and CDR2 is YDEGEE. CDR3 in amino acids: CASSATGTGGDGYTF. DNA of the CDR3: TGTGCCAGCAGCGCGACCGGGACAGGGGGTGATGGCTACACCTTC.

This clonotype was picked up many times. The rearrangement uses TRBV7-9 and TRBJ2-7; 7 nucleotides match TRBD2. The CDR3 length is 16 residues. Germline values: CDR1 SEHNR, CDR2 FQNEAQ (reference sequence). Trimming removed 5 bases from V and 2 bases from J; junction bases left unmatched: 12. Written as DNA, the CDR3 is TGTGCCAGCAGCCCCTTGGAAAGCGGGGCCACCTACGAGCAGTACTTC. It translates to CASSPLESGATYEQYF. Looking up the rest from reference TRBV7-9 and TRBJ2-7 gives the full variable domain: DTGVSQNPRHKITKRGQNVTFRCDPISEHNRLYWYRQTLGQGPEFLTYFQNEAQLEKSRLLSDRFSAERPKGSFSTLEIQRTEQGDSAMYLCASSPLESGATYEQYFGPGTRLTVT.

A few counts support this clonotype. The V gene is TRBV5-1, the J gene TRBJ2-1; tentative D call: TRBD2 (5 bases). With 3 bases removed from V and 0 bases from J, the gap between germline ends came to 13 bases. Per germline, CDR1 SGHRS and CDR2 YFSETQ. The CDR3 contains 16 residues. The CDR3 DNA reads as TGCGCCAGCAGCTCATTAGCGTTCAGCTCCTACAATGAGCAGTTCTTC. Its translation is CASSSLAFSSYNEQFF. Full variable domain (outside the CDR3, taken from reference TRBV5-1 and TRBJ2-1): KAGVTQTPRYLIKTRGQQVTLSCSPISGHRSVSWYQQTPGQGLQFLFEYFSETQRNKGNFPGRFSGRQFSNSRSEMNVSTLELGDSALYLCASSSLAFSSYNEQFFGPGTRLTVL.

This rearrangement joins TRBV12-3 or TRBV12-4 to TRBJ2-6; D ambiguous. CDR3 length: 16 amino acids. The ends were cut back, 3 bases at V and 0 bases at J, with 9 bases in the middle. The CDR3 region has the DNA TGTGCCAGCAGTTTTTCCATGATCTCTGGGGCCAACGTCCTGACTTTC. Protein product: CASSFSMISGANVLTF.

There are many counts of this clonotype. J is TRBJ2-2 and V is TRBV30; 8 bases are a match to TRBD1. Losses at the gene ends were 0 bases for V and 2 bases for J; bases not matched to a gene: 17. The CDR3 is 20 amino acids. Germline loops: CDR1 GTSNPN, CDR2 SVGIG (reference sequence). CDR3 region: CAWSVYILGTGERNTGELFF. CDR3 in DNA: TGTGCCTGGAGTGTATATATTCTCGGGACAGGCGAGCGCAACACCGGGGAGCTGTTTTTT.

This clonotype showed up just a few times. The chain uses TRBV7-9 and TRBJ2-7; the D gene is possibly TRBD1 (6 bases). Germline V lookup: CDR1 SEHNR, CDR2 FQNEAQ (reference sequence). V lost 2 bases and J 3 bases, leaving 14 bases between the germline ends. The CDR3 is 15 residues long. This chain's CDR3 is CASSLQPAGDYEQYF. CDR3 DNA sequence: TGTGCCAGCAGCTTACAACCGGCAGGGGACTACGAGCAGTACTTC.

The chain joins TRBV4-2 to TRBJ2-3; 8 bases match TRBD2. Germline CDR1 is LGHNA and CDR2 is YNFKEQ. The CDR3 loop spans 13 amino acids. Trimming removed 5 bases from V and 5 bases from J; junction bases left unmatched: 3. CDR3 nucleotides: TGTGCCAGCAGCAGACTAGCGAGAGATACGCAGTATTTT. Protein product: CASSRLARDTQYF.

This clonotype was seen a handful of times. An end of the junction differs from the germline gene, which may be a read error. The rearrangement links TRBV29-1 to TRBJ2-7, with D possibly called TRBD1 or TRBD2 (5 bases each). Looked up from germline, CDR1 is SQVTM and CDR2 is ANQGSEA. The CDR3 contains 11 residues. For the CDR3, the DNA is TGCAGCGCCCGGGATTGGGACGATCAGTACTTC. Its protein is CSARDWDDQYF.

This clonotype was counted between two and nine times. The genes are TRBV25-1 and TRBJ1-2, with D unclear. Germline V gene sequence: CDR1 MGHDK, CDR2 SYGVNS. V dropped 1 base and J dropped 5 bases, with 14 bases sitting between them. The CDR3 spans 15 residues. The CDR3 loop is CASSEWELSVYGYTF. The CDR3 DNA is TGTGCCAGCAGTGAATGGGAGCTTAGCGTTTATGGCTACACCTTC.

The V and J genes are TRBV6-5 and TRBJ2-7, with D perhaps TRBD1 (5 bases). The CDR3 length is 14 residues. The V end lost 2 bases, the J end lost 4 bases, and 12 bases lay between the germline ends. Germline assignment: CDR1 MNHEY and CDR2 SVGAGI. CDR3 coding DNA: TGTGCCAGCAGTTACGTAGGGGTCGGTTACGAGCAGTACTTC. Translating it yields CASSYVGVGYEQYF.

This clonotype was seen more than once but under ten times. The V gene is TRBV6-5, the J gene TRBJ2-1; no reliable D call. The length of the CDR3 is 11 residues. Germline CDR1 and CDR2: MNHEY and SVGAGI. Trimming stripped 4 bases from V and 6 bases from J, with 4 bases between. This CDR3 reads CASSFLNEQFF. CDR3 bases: TGTGCCAGCAGTTTCCTCAATGAGCAGTTCTTC.

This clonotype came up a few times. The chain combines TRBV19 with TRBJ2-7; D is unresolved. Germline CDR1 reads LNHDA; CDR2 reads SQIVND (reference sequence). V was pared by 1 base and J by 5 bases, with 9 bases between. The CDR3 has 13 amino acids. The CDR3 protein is CASSIVAGDEQYF. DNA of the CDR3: TGTGCCAGTAGTATAGTGGCAGGTGACGAGCAGTACTTC. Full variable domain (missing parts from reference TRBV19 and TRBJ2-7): DGGITQSPKYLFRKEGQNVTLSCEQNLNHDAMYWYRQDPGQGLRLIYYSQIVNDFQKGDIAEGYSVSREKKESFPLTVTSAQKNPTAFYLCASSIVAGDEQYFGPGTRLTVT.